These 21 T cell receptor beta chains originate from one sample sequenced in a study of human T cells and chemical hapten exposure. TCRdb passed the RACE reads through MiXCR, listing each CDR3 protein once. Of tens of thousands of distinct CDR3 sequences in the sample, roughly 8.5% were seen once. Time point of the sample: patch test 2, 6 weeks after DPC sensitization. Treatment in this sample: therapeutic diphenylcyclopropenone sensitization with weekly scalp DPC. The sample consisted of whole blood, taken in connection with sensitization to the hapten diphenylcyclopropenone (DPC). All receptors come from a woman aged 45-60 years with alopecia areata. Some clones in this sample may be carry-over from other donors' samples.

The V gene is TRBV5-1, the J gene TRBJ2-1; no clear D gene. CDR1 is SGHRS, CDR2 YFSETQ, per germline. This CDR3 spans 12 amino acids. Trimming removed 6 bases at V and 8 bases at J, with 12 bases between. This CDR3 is CASTPNSDEQFF. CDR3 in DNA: TGCGCCAGCACCCCGAATAGTGATGAGCAGTTCTTC.

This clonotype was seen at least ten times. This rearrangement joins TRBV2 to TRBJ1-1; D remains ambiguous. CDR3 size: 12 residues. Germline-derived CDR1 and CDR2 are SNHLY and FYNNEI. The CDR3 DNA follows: TGTGTCTCGAGGCGGTCGAACACTGAAGCTTTCTTT. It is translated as CVSRRSNTEAFF.

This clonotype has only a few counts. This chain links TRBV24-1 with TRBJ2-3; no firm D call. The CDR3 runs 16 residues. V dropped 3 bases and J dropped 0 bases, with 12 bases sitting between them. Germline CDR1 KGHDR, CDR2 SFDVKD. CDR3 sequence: CATSDPRYASTDTQYF. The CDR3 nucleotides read TGTGCCACCAGTGATCCACGGTATGCCAGCACAGATACGCAGTATTTT.

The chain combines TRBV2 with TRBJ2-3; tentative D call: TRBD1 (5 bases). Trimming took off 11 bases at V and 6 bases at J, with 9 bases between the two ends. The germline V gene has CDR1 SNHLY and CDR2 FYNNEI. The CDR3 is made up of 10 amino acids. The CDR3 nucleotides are TGTGCCGTCTCAGGGGATACGCAGTATTTT. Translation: CAVSGDTQYF.

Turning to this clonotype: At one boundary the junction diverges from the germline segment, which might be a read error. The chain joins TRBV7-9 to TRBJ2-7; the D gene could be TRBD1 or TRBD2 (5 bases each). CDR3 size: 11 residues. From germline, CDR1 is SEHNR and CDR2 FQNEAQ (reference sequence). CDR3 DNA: TGTGCCAGCAGCTCGGGACGGCTAGACCACTTC. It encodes CASSSGRLDHF.

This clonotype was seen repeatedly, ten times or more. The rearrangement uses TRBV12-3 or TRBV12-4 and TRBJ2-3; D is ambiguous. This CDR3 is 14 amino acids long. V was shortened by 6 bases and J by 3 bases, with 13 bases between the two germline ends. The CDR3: CASSLGPETDTQYF. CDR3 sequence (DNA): TGTGCCAGCAGCCTCGGACCCGAGACAGATACGCAGTATTTT.

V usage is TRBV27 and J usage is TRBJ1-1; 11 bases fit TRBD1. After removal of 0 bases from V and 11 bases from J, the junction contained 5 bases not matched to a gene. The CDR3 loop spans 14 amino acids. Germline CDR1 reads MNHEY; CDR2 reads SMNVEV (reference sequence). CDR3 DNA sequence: TGTGCCAGCAGTTTATCGGACAGGGGGCGTTTGGCTTTCTTT. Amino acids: CASSLSDRGRLAFF.

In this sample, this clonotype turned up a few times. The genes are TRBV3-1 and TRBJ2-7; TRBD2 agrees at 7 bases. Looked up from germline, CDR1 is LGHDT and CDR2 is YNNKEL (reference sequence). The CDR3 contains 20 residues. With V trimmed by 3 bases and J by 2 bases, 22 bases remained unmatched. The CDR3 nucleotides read TGTGCCAGCAGCCACCGTCTTAGAGGGGAGGGACCTGGAGCAGCCTACGAGCAGTACTTC. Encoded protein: CASSHRLRGEGPGAAYEQYF.

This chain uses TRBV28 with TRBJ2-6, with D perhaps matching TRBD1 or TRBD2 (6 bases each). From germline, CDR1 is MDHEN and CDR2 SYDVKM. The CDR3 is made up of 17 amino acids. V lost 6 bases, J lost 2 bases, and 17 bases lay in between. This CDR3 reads CASSPRQGRTGANVLTF. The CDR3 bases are TGTGCCAGCAGCCCCCGGCAGGGGAGGACTGGGGCCAACGTCCTGACTTTC.

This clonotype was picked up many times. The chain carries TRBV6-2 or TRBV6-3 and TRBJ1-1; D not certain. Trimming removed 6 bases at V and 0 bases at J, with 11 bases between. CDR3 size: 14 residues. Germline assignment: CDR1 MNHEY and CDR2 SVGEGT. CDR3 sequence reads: CASSYGGMNTEAFF. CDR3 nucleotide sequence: TGTGCCAGCAGCTATGGAGGAATGAACACTGAAGCTTTCTTT.

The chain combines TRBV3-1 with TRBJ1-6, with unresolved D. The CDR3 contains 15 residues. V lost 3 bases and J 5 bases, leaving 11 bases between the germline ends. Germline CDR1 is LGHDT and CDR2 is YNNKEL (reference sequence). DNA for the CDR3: TGTGCCAGCAGCCATGCCCCCAGCAATAATTCACCCCTCCACTTT. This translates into CASSHAPSNNSPLHF.

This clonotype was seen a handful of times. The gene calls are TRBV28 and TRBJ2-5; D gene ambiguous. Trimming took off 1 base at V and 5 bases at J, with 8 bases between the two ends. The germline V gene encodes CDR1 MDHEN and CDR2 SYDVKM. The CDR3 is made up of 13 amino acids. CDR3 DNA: TGTGCCAGCAGTTTATATGGGGTTGAGACCCAGTACTTC. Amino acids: CASSLYGVETQYF.

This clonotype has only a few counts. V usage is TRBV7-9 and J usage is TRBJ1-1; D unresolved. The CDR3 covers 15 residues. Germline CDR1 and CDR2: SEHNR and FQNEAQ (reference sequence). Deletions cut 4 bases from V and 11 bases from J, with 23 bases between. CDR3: CASSSTEVLTEEAFF. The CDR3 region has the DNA TGTGCCAGCAGCTCCACGGAGGTCCTAACCGAGGAGGCTTTCTTT.

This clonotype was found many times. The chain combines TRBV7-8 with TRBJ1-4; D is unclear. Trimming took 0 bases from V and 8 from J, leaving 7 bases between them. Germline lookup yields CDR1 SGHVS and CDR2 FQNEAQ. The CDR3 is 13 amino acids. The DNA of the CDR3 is TGTGCCAGCAGCTTAGCAGCAAGCGAAAAACTGTTTTTT. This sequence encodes CASSLAASEKLFF.

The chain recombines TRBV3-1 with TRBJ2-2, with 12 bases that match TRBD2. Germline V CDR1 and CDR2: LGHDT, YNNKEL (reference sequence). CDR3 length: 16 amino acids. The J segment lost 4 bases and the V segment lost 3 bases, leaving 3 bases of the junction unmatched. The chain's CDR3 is CASSQTSGRITGELFF. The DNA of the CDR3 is TGTGCCAGCAGCCAGACTAGCGGGAGAATCACCGGGGAGCTGTTTTTT.

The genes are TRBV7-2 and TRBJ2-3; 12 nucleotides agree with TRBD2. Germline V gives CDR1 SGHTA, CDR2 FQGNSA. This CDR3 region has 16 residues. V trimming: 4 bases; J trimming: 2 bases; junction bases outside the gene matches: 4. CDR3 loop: CASSSRTSGTTDTQYF. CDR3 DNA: TGTGCCAGCAGCTCCCGGACTAGCGGGACCACAGATACGCAGTATTTT. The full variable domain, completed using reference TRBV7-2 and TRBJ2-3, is GAGVSQSPSNKVTEKGKDVELRCDPISGHTALYWYRQSLGQGLEFLIYFQGNSAPDKSGLPSDRFSAERTGGSVSTLTIQRTQQEDSAVYLCASSSRTSGTTDTQYFGPGTRLTVL.

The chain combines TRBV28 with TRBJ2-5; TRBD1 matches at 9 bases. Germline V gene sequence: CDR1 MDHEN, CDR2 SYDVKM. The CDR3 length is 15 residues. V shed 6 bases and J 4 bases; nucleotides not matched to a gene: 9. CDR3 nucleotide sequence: TGTGCCAGCAGCTTGCCGGGACAGGGAAGAGAGACCCAGTACTTC. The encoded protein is CASSLPGQGRETQYF.

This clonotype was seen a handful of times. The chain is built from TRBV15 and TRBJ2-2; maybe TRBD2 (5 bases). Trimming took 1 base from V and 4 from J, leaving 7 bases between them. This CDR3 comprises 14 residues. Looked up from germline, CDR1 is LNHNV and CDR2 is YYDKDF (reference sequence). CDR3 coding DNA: TGTGCCACCAGCAGAGCCACTAGCACCGGGGAGCTGTTTTTT. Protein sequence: CATSRATSTGELFF. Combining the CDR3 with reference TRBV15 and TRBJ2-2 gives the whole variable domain DAMVIQNPRYQVTQFGKPVTLSCSQTLNHNVMYWYQQKSSQAPKLLFHYYDKDFNNEADTPDNFQSRRPNTSFCFLDIRSPGLGDTAMYLCATSRATSTGELFFGEGSRLTVL.

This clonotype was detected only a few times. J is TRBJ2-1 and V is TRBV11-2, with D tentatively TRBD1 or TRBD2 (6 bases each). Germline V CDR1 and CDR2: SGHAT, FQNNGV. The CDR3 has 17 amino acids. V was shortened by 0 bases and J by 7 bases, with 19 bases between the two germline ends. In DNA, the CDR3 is TGTGCCAGCAGCTTAGATCCCCGGAGGGGGTTAGGGAATGAGCAGTTCTTC. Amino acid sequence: CASSLDPRRGLGNEQFF.

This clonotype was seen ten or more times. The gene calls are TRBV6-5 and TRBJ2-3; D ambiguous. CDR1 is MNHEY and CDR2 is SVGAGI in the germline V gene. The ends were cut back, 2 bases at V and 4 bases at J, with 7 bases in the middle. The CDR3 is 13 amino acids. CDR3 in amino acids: CASSYVGADTQYF. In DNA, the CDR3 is TGTGCCAGCAGTTACGTGGGTGCAGATACGCAGTATTTT.

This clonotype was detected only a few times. This CDR3 is CSVESYNEQFF. The CDR3 nucleotides read TGCAGCGTTGAAAGTTATAATGAGCAGTTCTTC. V is TRBV29-1 and J is TRBJ2-1; D remains unclear. Trimming left V 2 bases short and J 7 bases short, with 6 bases between. Per the germline V gene, CDR1 is SQVTM and CDR2 is ANQGSEA. This CDR3 has 11 residues.